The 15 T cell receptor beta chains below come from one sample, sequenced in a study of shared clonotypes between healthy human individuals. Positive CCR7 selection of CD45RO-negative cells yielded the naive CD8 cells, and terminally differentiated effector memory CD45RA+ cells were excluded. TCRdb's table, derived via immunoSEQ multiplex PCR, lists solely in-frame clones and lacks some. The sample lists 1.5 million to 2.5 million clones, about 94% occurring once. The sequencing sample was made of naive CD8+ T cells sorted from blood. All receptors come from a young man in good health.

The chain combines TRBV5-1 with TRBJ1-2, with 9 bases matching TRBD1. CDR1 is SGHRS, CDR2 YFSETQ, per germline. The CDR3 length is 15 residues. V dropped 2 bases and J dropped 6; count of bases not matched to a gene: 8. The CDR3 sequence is CASSFYPTGGHGYTF. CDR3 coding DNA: TGCGCCAGCAGCTTTTATCCTACAGGGGGCCATGGCTACACCTTC.

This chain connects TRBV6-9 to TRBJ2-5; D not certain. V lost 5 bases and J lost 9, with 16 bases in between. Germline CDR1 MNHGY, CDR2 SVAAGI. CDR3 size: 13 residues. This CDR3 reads CASSEWLEMAQYF. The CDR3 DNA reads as TGTGCCAGCAGTGAATGGTTAGAGATGGCCCAGTACTTC.

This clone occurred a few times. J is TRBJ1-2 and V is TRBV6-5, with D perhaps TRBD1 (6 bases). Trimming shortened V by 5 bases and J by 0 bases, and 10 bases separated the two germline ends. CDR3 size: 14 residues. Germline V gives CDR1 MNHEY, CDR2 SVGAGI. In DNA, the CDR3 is TGTGCCAGCAGTCCGGACAGCCCTAACTATGGCTACACCTTC. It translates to CASSPDSPNYGYTF.

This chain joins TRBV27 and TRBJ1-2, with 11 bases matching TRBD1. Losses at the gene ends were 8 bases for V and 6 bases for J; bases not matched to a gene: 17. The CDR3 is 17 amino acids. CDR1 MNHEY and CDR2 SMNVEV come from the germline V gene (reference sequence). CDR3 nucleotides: TGTGCCAGCCACCCCTCCGCGGGGACAGGGGGTTATCATGGCTACACCTTC. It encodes CASHPSAGTGGYHGYTF.

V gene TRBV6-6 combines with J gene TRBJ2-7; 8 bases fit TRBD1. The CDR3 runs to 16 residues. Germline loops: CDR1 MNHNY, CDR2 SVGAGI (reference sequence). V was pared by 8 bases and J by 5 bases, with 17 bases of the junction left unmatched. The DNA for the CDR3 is TGTGCCAGCGGCCTCCGTTTTTCGGACAGGGACCACGAGCAGTACTTC. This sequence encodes CASGLRFSDRDHEQYF.

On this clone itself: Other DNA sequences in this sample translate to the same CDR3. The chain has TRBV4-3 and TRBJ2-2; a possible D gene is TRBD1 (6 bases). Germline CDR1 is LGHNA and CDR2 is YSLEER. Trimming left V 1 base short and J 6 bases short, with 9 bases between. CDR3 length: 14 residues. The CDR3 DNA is TGCGCCAGCAGCCAAGGCAGGGGTTCCGGGGAGCTGTTTTTT. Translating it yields CASSQGRGSGELFF.

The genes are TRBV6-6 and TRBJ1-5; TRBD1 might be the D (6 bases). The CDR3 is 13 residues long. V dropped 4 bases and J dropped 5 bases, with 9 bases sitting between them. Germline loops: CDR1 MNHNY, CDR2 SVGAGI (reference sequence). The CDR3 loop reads CASSSDSHQPQHF. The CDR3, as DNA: TGTGCCAGCAGTTCGGACAGTCATCAGCCCCAGCATTTT.

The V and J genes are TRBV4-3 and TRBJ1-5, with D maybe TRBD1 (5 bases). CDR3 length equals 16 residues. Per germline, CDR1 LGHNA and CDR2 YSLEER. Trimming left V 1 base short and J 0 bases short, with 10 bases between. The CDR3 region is CASSQGRGDSNQPQHF. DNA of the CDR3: TGCGCCAGCAGCCAAGGGAGGGGCGATAGCAATCAGCCCCAGCATTTT.

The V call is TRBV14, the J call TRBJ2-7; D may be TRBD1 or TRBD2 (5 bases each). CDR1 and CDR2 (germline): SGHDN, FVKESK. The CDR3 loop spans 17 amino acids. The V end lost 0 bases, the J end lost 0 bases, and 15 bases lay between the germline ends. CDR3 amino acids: CASSQDSTGRHSYEQYF. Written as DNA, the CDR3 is TGTGCCAGCAGCCAAGACTCAACGGGACGGCACTCCTACGAGCAGTACTTC.

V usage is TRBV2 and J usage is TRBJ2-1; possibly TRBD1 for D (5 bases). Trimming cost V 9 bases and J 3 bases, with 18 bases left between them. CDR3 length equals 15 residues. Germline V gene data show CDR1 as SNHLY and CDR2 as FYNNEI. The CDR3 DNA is TGTGCCAGTACTAATGTAGGGGATGGCTACAATGAGCAGTTCTTC. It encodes CASTNVGDGYNEQFF. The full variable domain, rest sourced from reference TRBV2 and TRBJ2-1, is EPEVTQTPSHQVTQMGQEVILRCVPISNHLYFYWYRQILGQKVEFLVSFYNNEISEKSEIFDDQFSVERPDGSNFTLKIRSTKLEDSAMYFCASTNVGDGYNEQFFGPGTRLTVL.

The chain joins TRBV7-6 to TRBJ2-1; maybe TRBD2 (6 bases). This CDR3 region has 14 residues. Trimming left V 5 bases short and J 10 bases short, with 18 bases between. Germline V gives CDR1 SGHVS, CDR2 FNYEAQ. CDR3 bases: TGTGCCAGCAGCCCGACTAGGGGAGGTTGGGAGCAGTTCTTC. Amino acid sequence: CASSPTRGGWEQFF.

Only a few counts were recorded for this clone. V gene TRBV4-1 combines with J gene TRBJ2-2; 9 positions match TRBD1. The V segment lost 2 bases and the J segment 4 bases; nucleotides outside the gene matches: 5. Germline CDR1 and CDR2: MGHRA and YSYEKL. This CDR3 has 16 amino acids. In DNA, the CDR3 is TGCGCCAGCAGCCAACCCGGGACAGGGTTCACCGGGGAGCTGTTTTTT. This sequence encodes CASSQPGTGFTGELFF.

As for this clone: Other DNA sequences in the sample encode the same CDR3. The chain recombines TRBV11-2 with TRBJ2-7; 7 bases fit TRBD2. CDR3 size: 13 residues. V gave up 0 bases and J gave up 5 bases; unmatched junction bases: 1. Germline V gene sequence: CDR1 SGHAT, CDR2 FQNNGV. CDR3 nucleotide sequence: TGTGCCAGCAGCTTAGAACTAGCGAACGAGCAGTACTTC. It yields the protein CASSLELANEQYF. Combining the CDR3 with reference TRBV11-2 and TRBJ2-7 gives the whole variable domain EAGVAQSPRYKIIEKRQSVAFWCNPISGHATLYWYQQILGQGPKLLIQFQNNGVVDDSQLPKDRFSAERLKGVDSTLKIQPAKLEDSAVYLCASSLELANEQYFGPGTRLTVT.

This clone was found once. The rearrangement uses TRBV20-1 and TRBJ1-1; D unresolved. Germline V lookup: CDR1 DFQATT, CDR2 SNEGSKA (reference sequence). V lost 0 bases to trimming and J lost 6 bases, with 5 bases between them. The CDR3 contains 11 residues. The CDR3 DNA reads TGCAGTGCTAGAGAAGCTTCTGAAGCTTTCTTT. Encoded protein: CSAREASEAFF.

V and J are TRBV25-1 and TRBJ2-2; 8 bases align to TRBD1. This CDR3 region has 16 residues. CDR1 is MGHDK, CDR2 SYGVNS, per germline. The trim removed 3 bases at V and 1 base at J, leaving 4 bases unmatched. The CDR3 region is CASSDGQGRNTGELFF. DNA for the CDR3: TGTGCCAGCAGTGACGGACAGGGCAGGAACACCGGGGAGCTGTTTTTT. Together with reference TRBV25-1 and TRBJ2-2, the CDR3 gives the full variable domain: EADIYQTPRYLVIGTGKKITLECSQTMGHDKMYWYQQDPGMELHLIHYSYGVNSTEKGDLSSESTVSRIRTEHFPLTLESARPSHTSQYLCASSDGQGRNTGELFFGEGSRLTVL.